The 11 T cell receptor beta chains below come from one sample, sequenced in a study of post-analysis software for immune sequencing data. Sequencing libraries made from TCR beta cDNA carried unique molecular identifiers. TCRdb reprocessed the PCR reads via MiXCR and lists one record per CDR3 protein. This sample yields over 150,000 distinct CDR3 sequences, of which over 25% are seen a single time; around 1.5% belongs to the top ten. Study-wide points: Patients used a few TRBV segments, including TRBV5-6, TRBV5-1 and TRBV20-1, more often than controls.

Antigens of these TCRs are unknown. The sequenced sample was blood. Receptor source: a girl under 18 with multiple sclerosis.

The chain combines TRBV27 with TRBJ1-2; D is ambiguous. Germline loops: CDR1 MNHEY, CDR2 SMNVEV (reference sequence). V shed 0 bases and J shed 8 bases, with 31 bases lying between them. This CDR3 has 20 residues. The CDR3 nucleotides are TGTGCCAGCAGTTTATCCCCCTGGGGTTTAGGACCTACCCCCAACAAGGGCTACACCTTC. Translated: CASSLSPWGLGPTPNKGYTF.

This clonotype was found many times. This rearrangement joins TRBV15 to TRBJ2-7; D remains unclear. The germline CDR1 and CDR2 sequences are LNHNV and YYDKDF (reference sequence). The ends were cut back, 0 bases at V and 3 bases at J, with 9 bases in the middle. This CDR3 contains 14 residues. CDR3: CATSRDVGIYEQYF. DNA of the CDR3: TGTGCCACCAGCAGAGATGTCGGAATCTACGAGCAGTACTTC.

This chain links TRBV7-9 with TRBJ2-5; tentative D call: TRBD2 (6 bases). V was clipped by 3 bases and J by 2 bases, with 10 bases between them. The CDR3 runs 14 residues. Per germline, CDR1 SEHNR and CDR2 FQNEAQ (reference sequence). In nucleotides, the CDR3 is TGTGCCAGCAGCTTCGGGACTGGACAAGAGACCCAGTACTTC. Amino acids: CASSFGTGQETQYF.

This clonotype was counted many times. In nucleotides, the CDR3 is TGTGCCATCAGTGAGAGGGATAATGAGCAGTTCTTC. This translates into CAISERDNEQFF. The chain is built from TRBV10-3 and TRBJ2-1; no clear D. Trimming took off 2 bases at V and 7 bases at J, with 6 bases between the two ends. The CDR3 covers 12 residues. Germline V gene lookup returns CDR1 ENHRY and CDR2 SYGVKD.

The genes are TRBV3-1 and TRBJ1-1; 8 bases are shared with TRBD1. Germline V gene sequence: CDR1 LGHDT, CDR2 YNNKEL (reference sequence). With V trimmed by 4 bases and J by 3 bases, 4 bases remained unmatched. The CDR3 totals 14 residues. CDR3 DNA: TGTGCCAGCAGCCCCCGGGACAGGCACACTGAAGCTTTCTTT. It encodes CASSPRDRHTEAFF.

This clonotype came up a few times. The rearrangement links TRBV6-5 to TRBJ1-4, with 7 bases fitting TRBD1. The CDR3 is 15 residues long. Per germline, CDR1 MNHEY and CDR2 SVGAGI. V lost 5 bases to trimming and J lost 3 bases; unmatched junction nucleotides: 6. CDR3 loop: CASSKRQGSNEKLFF. CDR3 sequence (DNA): TGTGCCAGCAGTAAACGACAGGGATCTAATGAAAAACTGTTTTTT.

This clonotype was counted at least ten times. The V gene is TRBV5-1, the J gene TRBJ2-5, with 7 bases fitting TRBD2. This CDR3 spans 15 amino acids. V was pared by 5 bases and J by 3 bases, with 10 bases of the junction left unmatched. Germline V gives CDR1 SGHRS, CDR2 YFSETQ. CDR3 protein: CASRFRASGEETQYF. As DNA, the CDR3 is TGCGCCAGCAGGTTTCGGGCTAGCGGCGAAGAGACCCAGTACTTC.

This clonotype was observed many times. The rearrangement joins TRBV7-9 to TRBJ2-7, with TRBD2 matching 12 bases. Germline values: CDR1 SEHNR, CDR2 FQNEAQ (reference sequence). V was pared by 5 bases and J by 3 bases, with 8 bases of the junction left unmatched. This CDR3 region has 16 residues. Here the CDR3 DNA reads TGTGCCAGCAGCCCACCCCGGACTAGCGGGGACTACGAGCAGTACTTC. Translated, it gives CASSPPRTSGDYEQYF.

The V and J genes are TRBV7-7 and TRBJ2-1; 9 bases are a match to TRBD2. Germline CDR1 and CDR2: SSHAT and FNYEAQ (reference sequence). The CDR3 sequence is 16 residues long. The V and J ends lost 5 bases and 10 bases, in that order; junction bases with no gene match: 15. The CDR3: CASSPRRRAGGGEQFF. Here the CDR3 DNA reads TGTGCCAGCAGCCCCCGACGTCGAGCGGGAGGTGGCGAGCAGTTCTTC.

The chain uses TRBV20-1 and TRBJ2-3; possible D gene TRBD2, 5 bases. The V and J ends lost 6 bases and 2 bases respectively, with 15 bases between them. The CDR3 has 14 amino acids. The germline gives CDR1 DFQATT, CDR2 SNEGSKA (reference sequence). CDR3: CSAPSDGLTDTQYF. The CDR3 DNA sequence: TGCAGTGCCCCTTCGGATGGACTCACAGATACGCAGTATTTT.

The CDR3 DNA sequence: TGTGCCACCGCAAGTGCGGGAGGAGAGCTTTCTGAGCAGTACTTC. Translated: CATASAGGELSEQYF. V and J are TRBV24-1 and TRBJ2-7; 8 bases are shared with TRBD2. Losses at the gene ends were 9 bases for V and 7 bases for J; bases not matched to a gene: 16. Germline assignment: CDR1 KGHDR and CDR2 SFDVKD. The CDR3 consists of 15 residues.